This TCR beta chain was recorded in a study of blood T cells in healthy people across ages. Whenever a sample was processed, at least 7 million PBMCs were isolated. A remark on this clonotype: Its antigen is as yet unknown.

Study-level points and caveats: Diversity was estimated from one million T cells, and these estimates were considered underestimates. Roughly linear declines in TCR beta diversity per million T cells occurred with age.

The length of the CDR3 is 15 residues. V was clipped by 0 bases and J by 7 bases; unmatched bases: 6. Per germline, CDR1 LNHNV and CDR2 YYDKDF (reference sequence). Next came a second PCR, run for roughly 6 to 11 cycles, which used a sample-barcoded 5' primer along with a J-beta primer mix. TCRdb independently ran MiXCR on the 5' RACE reads; one entry per CDR3 protein. The repertoire has 1,300,000 or so distinct CDR3 sequences, almost 60% of them found once; the top ten carry over 6.5%. This rearrangement joins TRBV15 to TRBJ2-1; 7 positions agree with TRBD2. This TCR came from a man between 18 and 29 years old in good health. Sample: blood. CDR3 DNA: TGTGCCACCAGCAGAGAGCGGGGGTCTAGGAATGAGCAGTTCTTC. Its protein is CATSRERGSRNEQFF.